This entry lists 8 T cell receptor beta chains sequenced from one sample in a study of T cell responses to AZD1222 COVID-19 vaccine. Produced via immunoSEQ multiplex PCR; TCRdb's table is partial and in-frame only. This sample has about 110,000 clones; around 90% occur once, and the top ten carry 9.5% to 15%. The sequencing used peripheral blood, collected on day 0 of MenACWY control vaccination. These receptor sequences come from an adult in good health.

This clone occurred once. The chain links TRBV27 to TRBJ2-1; D unresolved. Germline assignment: CDR1 MNHEY and CDR2 SMNVEV (reference sequence). Between the trimmed V and J ends, which lost 3 bases and 0 bases, there was a span of 12 bases. There are 16 residues in the CDR3. CDR3 residues: CASSLGGWFSYNEQFF. In DNA, the CDR3 is TGTGCCAGCAGTTTGGGTGGGTGGTTCTCCTACAATGAGCAGTTCTTC.

The V gene is TRBV19, the J gene TRBJ2-5; no clear D gene. CDR3 size: 15 residues. Germline assignment: CDR1 LNHDA and CDR2 SQIVND (reference sequence). Trimming pared 5 bases from V and 2 bases from J, leaving 15 bases between. CDR3 sequence: CASSPDGRRQETQYF. The CDR3 DNA reads as TGTGCCAGTAGTCCAGACGGACGAAGACAAGAGACCCAGTACTTC.

The J gene is TRBJ2-2, the V gene TRBV5-4; D ambiguous. V gave up 0 bases and J gave up 8 bases, with 2 bases separating them. This CDR3 comprises 11 residues. Germline V gene data show CDR1 as SGHNT and CDR2 as YYREEE (reference sequence). Written as DNA, the CDR3 is TGTGCCAGCAGCTTGGCTGGGGAGCTGTTTTTT. Its translation is CASSLAGELFF.

J is TRBJ2-7 and V is TRBV9, with 9 nucleotides matching TRBD1. The CDR3 runs 14 residues. The germline V gene encodes CDR1 SGDLS and CDR2 YYNGEE. After removal of 4 bases from V and 5 bases from J, the junction contained 7 bases not matched to a gene. The CDR3 spells CASSRGQGPDEQYF. DNA of the CDR3: TGTGCCAGCAGCCGGGGACAGGGCCCAGACGAGCAGTACTTC.

The chain links TRBV3-1 (or the pseudogene TRBV3-2) to TRBJ1-4, with 7 bases fitting TRBD1. Looked up from germline, CDR1 is LGHDT and CDR2 is YNNKEL (reference sequence). The CDR3 has 15 amino acids. V lost 4 bases and J lost 4; bases outside the gene matches: 6. The CDR3 DNA follows: TGTGCCAGCAGCCCAATGACAGGGTTTAATGAAAAACTGTTTTTT. Translating gives CASSPMTGFNEKLFF.

The chain couples TRBV5-4 to TRBJ2-1; 10 positions agree with TRBD2. The J segment lost 5 bases and the V segment lost 2 bases, leaving 1 base of the junction unmatched. Germline assignment: CDR1 SGHNT and CDR2 YYREEE (reference sequence). The CDR3 contains 14 residues. The CDR3: CASSFGTSDNEQFF. CDR3 coding DNA: TGTGCCAGCAGCTTCGGGACTAGCGACAATGAGCAGTTCTTC. The variable domain in full, with the rest retrieved from reference TRBV5-4 and TRBJ2-1, is ETGVTQSPTHLIKTRGQQVTLRCSSQSGHNTVSWYQQALGQGPQFIFQYYREEENGRGNFPPRFSGLQFPNYSSELNVNALELDDSALYLCASSFGTSDNEQFFGPGTRLTVL.

The chain employs TRBV4-1 and TRBJ2-2; TRBD2 matches at 12 bases. Per germline, CDR1 MGHRA and CDR2 YSYEKL. This CDR3 spans 20 amino acids. V lost 1 base and J lost 0; bases outside the gene matches: 9. CDR3 amino acids: CASSQGPLLAGGSNTGELFF. Written as DNA, the CDR3 is TGCGCCAGCAGCCAAGGTCCCCTCCTAGCGGGAGGGTCGAACACCGGGGAGCTGTTTTTT.

This clone appeared many times. The V and J genes are TRBV27 and TRBJ2-7, with unresolved D. Germline-derived CDR1 and CDR2 are MNHEY and SMNVEV (reference sequence). There are 15 residues in the CDR3. The V and J ends lost 3 bases and 2 bases respectively, with 14 bases between them. CDR3 region: CASSFYDGPAYEQYF. The CDR3 bases are TGTGCCAGCAGTTTCTACGACGGCCCGGCCTACGAGCAGTACTTC.